Listed here is a single TCR beta chain. Which antigen it targets is not known. One end of the junction is discordant with germline, which a read error may explain. These data are taken from a study of T cell repertoires in cytomegalovirus infection (dated 2019 in TCRdb). For the wider study: Donor HLA type was relevant to the analysis, as public TCR beta signatures indicated carriage of CMV infection together with the matching HLA type.

Results the study describes overall, beyond this receptor: In both this cohort and an independent cohort of over 350 donors, the cumulative frequency of public TCR beta family members distinguished carriers of CMV infection plus the relevant HLA type. The ex vivo response was dominated by HLA-C-restricted CMV-specific TCR beta clonotypes, which also provided the single most frequent clonotype in two of eight donors.

As encoded in the germline V gene, CDR1 is SGHVS while CDR2 is FNYEAQ. From cysteine to phenylalanine, the CDR3 is 14 amino acids long. Left in the record is the CDR3 DNA by itself, 42 bases read in frame from the first base. Sequencing took place on an Illumina HiSeq 1500. The raw public data were reprocessed by TCRdb itself: fastp quality trimming at Q25, MiXCR clonotype calling, in-frame beta chains only. Merged by CDR3 protein, the rows form single entries marked with the most common genes and DNA. This sample gives 250,000 to 300,000 distinct CDR3 sequences in total; around 25% of them show up just once. The ten largest clones add up to about 14% of the sample.

The source is a human donor in good health (CMV status not recorded). Some clones in this sample may be carry-over from other donors' samples. Recombination joined TRBV7-6 with TRBJ1-2; confidence is insufficient to name the D gene. The material sequenced was PBMCs. CDR3 reads: CASSRGNNGYGYTF. The nucleotides read TGTGCTAGCAGCAGAGGGAATAATGGCTATGGCTACACCTTC.